A single sample is the source of the 21 T cell receptor beta chains below, sequenced in a study of blood T cell repertoires in COVID-19. Repertoires were generated with immunoSEQ multiplex PCR, while TCRdb's copy carries only in-frame clones and drops some. Of roughly 180,000 clones in the sample, more than 80% are singletons; the top ten hold more than 5%. The sample taken for sequencing was PBMCs or T cells enriched from blood (not recorded which). Every receptor here comes from a man aged 40-49 years who had recovered from COVID-19.

The chain carries TRBV29-1 and TRBJ1-2; 7 bases map to TRBD1. Losses at the gene ends were 6 bases for V and 4 bases for J; bases not matched to a gene: 20. From germline, CDR1 is SQVTM and CDR2 ANQGSEA. The CDR3 contains 17 residues. CDR3 nucleotide sequence: TGCAGCGTCTCTCAACACTCCGATCGGACAGGAGTCTATGGCTACACCTTC. This encodes CSVSQHSDRTGVYGYTF.

J is TRBJ1-1 and V is TRBV21-1. TRBV21-1 is noted as a pseudogene. There are 20 residues in the CDR3. CDR3 region: CASSKWGGEQAPFMNTEAFF. CDR3 nucleotide sequence: TGTGCCAGCAGCAAATGGGGGGGGGAGCAAGCGCCCTTTATGAACACTGAAGCTTTCTTT.

The V and J genes are TRBV2 and TRBJ2-7, with D possibly matching TRBD2 (5 bases). This CDR3 is built from 12 residues. Germline V gene data show CDR1 as SNHLY and CDR2 as FYNNEI. The V end lost 7 bases, the J end lost 3 bases, and 10 bases lay between the germline ends. The DNA of the CDR3 is TGTGCCAGCACTTGGAGGAGCTACGAGCAGTACTTC. The encoded protein is CASTWRSYEQYF.

The gene calls are TRBV11-2 and TRBJ2-7; TRBD1 matches 8 bases. This CDR3 comprises 15 residues. J gave up 1 base and V 5 bases, and 7 bases lay outside the gene matches. Germline CDR1 is SGHAT and CDR2 is FQNNGV. The CDR3 sequence: CASSVTGGESYEQYF. DNA of the CDR3: TGTGCCAGCAGCGTCACAGGGGGTGAGTCCTACGAGCAGTACTTC.

The chain combines TRBV28 with TRBJ1-2; D perhaps matches TRBD1 (5 bases). Germline V lookup: CDR1 MDHEN, CDR2 SYDVKM. V shed 8 bases and J shed 2 bases, with 12 bases lying between them. CDR3 size: 13 residues. CDR3 DNA: TGTGCCAGCCAGGAGGGGAGGAACTATGGCTACACCTTC. It codes for CASQEGRNYGYTF.

Only one count was recorded for this clone. The sample has other DNA sequences that encode this CDR3 too. Written as DNA, the CDR3 is TGTGCCAGCAGCTTGGGACATAACTATGGCTACACCTTC. Amino acids: CASSLGHNYGYTF. The gene calls are TRBV11-2 and TRBJ1-2; possible D gene TRBD1, 6 bases. V lost 3 bases and J lost 1, with 6 bases in between. Looked up from germline, CDR1 is SGHAT and CDR2 is FQNNGV. The length of the CDR3 is 13 residues.

V is TRBV20-1 and J is TRBJ2-5; D is unclear. The CDR3 covers 9 residues. Germline CDR1 and CDR2: DFQATT and SNEGSKA (reference sequence). V lost 6 bases, J lost 5 bases, and 4 bases lay in between. CDR3 residues: CSAPETQYF. Here the CDR3 DNA reads TGCAGTGCCCCGGAGACCCAGTACTTC.

This clone was observed once. The gene calls are TRBV7-9 and TRBJ1-1, with no clear D. Germline CDR1 and CDR2: SEHNR and FQNEAQ (reference sequence). The V end was cut by 6 bases, the J end by 0 bases, with 14 bases between. This CDR3 region has 15 residues. The CDR3 DNA reads as TGTGCCAGCAGGGTTGGGAGTGGGATGAACACTGAAGCTTTCTTT. Encoded protein: CASRVGSGMNTEAFF.

The chain joins TRBV13 to TRBJ2-3, with TRBD1 identical over 9 bases. J gave up 0 bases and V 5 bases, and 3 bases lay outside the gene matches. The CDR3 length is 15 residues. Germline CDR1 is PRHDT and CDR2 is FYEKMQ (reference sequence). In nucleotides, the CDR3 is TGTGCCAGCAGCCCAGGACAGGGGAGCACAGATACGCAGTATTTT. This translates into CASSPGQGSTDTQYF. The full variable domain, in which reference TRBV13 and TRBJ2-3 provide the parts outside the CDR3, is AAGVIQSPRHLIKEKRETATLKCYPIPRHDTVYWYQQGPGQDPQFLISFYEKMQSDKGSIPDRFSAQQFSDYHSELNMSSLELGDSALYFCASSPGQGSTDTQYFGPGTRLTVL.

This chain connects TRBV24-1 to TRBJ2-3; TRBD1 aligns across 7 bases. The CDR3 spans 13 residues. CDR1 KGHDR and CDR2 SFDVKD come from the germline V gene. Germline trimming cut 7 bases from V and 8 bases from J; bases unmatched to any gene: 8. The CDR3 protein is CATRGTEDTTQYF. The CDR3 DNA is TGTGCCACCAGAGGGACAGAGGATACTACGCAGTATTTT.

CDR3 in DNA: TGCAGCGTTGAAGAACGCGCTTCCCGGGACAGGGGGCTCGTTGGCTACACCTTC. Protein sequence: CSVEERASRDRGLVGYTF. The chain joins TRBV29-1 to TRBJ1-2, with TRBD1 matching 12 bases. Germline assignment: CDR1 SQVTM and CDR2 ANQGSEA. V trimming: 0 bases; J trimming: 7 bases; junction bases outside the gene matches: 15. CDR3 length equals 18 residues.

The chain recombines TRBV28 with TRBJ1-4, with D unclear. The V gene lost 4 bases and the J gene lost 5 bases, with 14 bases spanning the gap. The V gene's germline CDR1 is MDHEN and CDR2 SYDVKM. The CDR3 runs 15 residues. For the CDR3, the DNA is TGTGCCAGCAGTTCTATGGGAGAGCCCAATGAAAAACTGTTTTTT. This gives the protein CASSSMGEPNEKLFF.

The rearrangement joins TRBV6-5 to TRBJ1-2; no definite D call. The CDR3 runs to 12 residues. Trimming removed 5 bases from V and 0 bases from J, with 4 bases in between. CDR1 is MNHEY, CDR2 SVGAGI, per germline. The CDR3 DNA follows: TGTGCCAGCAGTCCCACTAACTATGGCTACACCTTC. Translated: CASSPTNYGYTF.

V and J are TRBV28 and TRBJ2-7, with D tentatively TRBD2 (5 bases). CDR3 length: 16 amino acids. V was clipped by 6 bases and J by 5 bases, with 23 bases between them. The germline gives CDR1 MDHEN, CDR2 SYDVKM. The CDR3 DNA is TGTGCCAGCAGCCCCTTCCGACGGGCAAGCGGTGACGAGCAGTACTTC. Translating gives CASSPFRRASGDEQYF.

The V call is TRBV3-1 (or the pseudogene TRBV3-2), the J call TRBJ1-4; unclear D gene. CDR3 length: 17 residues. Trimming stripped 2 bases from V and 3 bases from J, with 16 bases between. The V gene's germline CDR1 is LGHDT and CDR2 YNNKEL (reference sequence). The CDR3 reads CASSQTLPSGANEKLFF. The CDR3 region has the DNA TGTGCCAGCAGCCAAACACTTCCAAGCGGGGCTAATGAAAAACTGTTTTTT.

The rearrangement uses TRBV18 and TRBJ2-5; possibly TRBD2 for D (6 bases). The germline CDR1 and CDR2 sequences are KGHSH and LQKENI. The CDR3 runs to 15 residues. The V and J ends lost 1 base and 1 base respectively, with 10 bases between them. In DNA, the CDR3 is TGTGCCAGCTCACCACGAGGTAGCGGCCAAGAGACCCAGTACTTC. Its translation is CASSPRGSGQETQYF.

The rearrangement joins TRBV2 to TRBJ2-1; the match to TRBD2 covers 15 bases. Trimming cost V 6 bases and J 6 bases; bases outside gene matches: 15. The CDR3 has 19 amino acids. From germline, CDR1 is SNHLY and CDR2 FYNNEI. The CDR3 DNA follows: TGTGCCAGCAGCGGTCTCGGACTAGCGGGGGGGCCATTCGCCAATGAGCAGTTCTTC. Residues: CASSGLGLAGGPFANEQFF.

The chain joins TRBV7-8 to TRBJ2-7; TRBD1 is a possible D gene (5 bases). CDR1 and CDR2 from the germline V gene are SGHVS and FQNEAQ. Trimming took 2 bases from V and 10 from J, leaving 9 bases between them. The CDR3 is 11 residues long. The CDR3 bases are TGTGCCAGCAGCTTACAGGGTGAACAGTACTTC. Amino acids: CASSLQGEQYF.

This chain links TRBV6-5 with TRBJ1-6; D is undetermined. This CDR3 comprises 12 residues. The germline gives CDR1 MNHEY, CDR2 SVGAGI. Trimming shortened V by 10 bases and J by 5 bases, and 9 bases separated the two germline ends. In DNA, the CDR3 is TGTGCCACCCGGCGGAATAATTCACCCCTCCACTTT. This encodes CATRRNNSPLHF.

This chain links TRBV4-1 with TRBJ2-7, with TRBD2 identical over 7 bases. The germline V gene has CDR1 MGHRA and CDR2 YSYEKL. This CDR3 has 14 amino acids. Trimming took 0 bases from V and 7 from J; bases not matched to a gene: 6. CDR3 nucleotide sequence: TGCGCCAGCAGCCAAGAAAGGGAGGGTATGGAGCAGTACTTC. Translated, it gives CASSQEREGMEQYF.

In its sample, this clone was seen a few times. The gene calls are TRBV12-3 or TRBV12-4 and TRBJ1-4; no firm D call. V lost 5 bases and J lost 7, with 11 bases in between. The CDR3 sequence is 13 residues long. Here the CDR3 reads CASSPRGSEKLFF. The CDR3, as DNA: TGTGCCAGCAGTCCGCGGGGATCTGAAAAACTGTTTTTT.